Listed below are T cell receptor beta chains from one sample, sequenced in a study of T cells expressing NK-cell markers. TCRdb re-called the 5' RACE reads; one entry per CDR3 protein, DNA not given. This sample's clone table lists about 150,000 distinct CDR3 sequences. Sequencing input: blood T cells: a sorted CD56 or NKG2C T cell subset, CD4+ or CD8+ T cells, or bulk PBMC T cells (not recorded which). Receptors originate from a man between 18 and 35 years old in good health. Each CDR3 is given with its conserved first and last residue.

14 | TRBJ2-7 | TRBV4-2 | CASSGRDIDYEQYF
13 | TRBJ2-5 | TRBV13 | CASSLDLRETQYF
12 | TRBJ2-5 | TRBV29-1 | CSVVWRQETQYF
12 | TRBJ2-1 | TRBV7-9 | CASSPSPGEQFF
16 | TRBJ2-1 | TRBV18 | CASSHGLGGGHPEQFF
14 | TRBJ2-1 | TRBV5-1 | CASSGSGLYNEQFF
11 | TRBJ1-4 | TRBV13 | CASSRRGQLFF
14 | TRBJ2-3 | TRBV7-9 | CASSLELATDTQYF
15 | TRBJ2-3 | TRBV12-3/TRBV12-4 | CASSLFGRSTDTQYF
15 | TRBJ2-1 | TRBV10-3 | CAIQGAGLTYNEQFF
15 | TRBJ2-1 | TRBV6-1 | CASSELPGAYNEQFF
18 | TRBJ2-2 | TRBV30 | CAWSRGAGGPNPTGELFF
13 | TRBJ1-6 | TRBV28 | CASSLRGLSPLHF
13 | TRBJ1-4 | TRBV30 | CAWSQGFNEKLFF
16 | TRBJ2-4 | TRBV5-4 | CASSYDTVLAKNIQYF
16 | TRBJ2-5 | TRBV4-1 | CASSQRGGRDQETQYF
12 | TRBJ2-1 | TRBV12-3/TRBV12-4 | CASSSLAGEQFF
14 | TRBJ1-2 | TRBV5-1 | CASSLYGAGNGYTF
17 | TRBJ2-4 | TRBV4-1 | CASSQDLGALFQNIQYF
15 | TRBJ2-5 | TRBV4-3 | CASSQDLGAQETQYF
14 | TRBJ2-3 | TRBV30 | CAWSVTGPGDTQYF
15 | TRBJ2-7 | TRBV20-1 | CSAIPPAGGSYEQYF
16 | TRBJ2-3 | TRBV20-1 | CSARVRREGLADTQYF
14 | TRBJ2-2 | TRBV6-2/TRBV6-3 | CASSYSSPRGELFF
17 | TRBJ2-1 | TRBV2 | CASSRPGQGRTYNEQFF
12 | TRBJ2-7 | TRBV29-1 | CSVEDLLHGQYF
14 | TRBJ2-2 | TRBV12-3/TRBV12-4 | CASSYGGRTGELFF
14 | TRBJ2-1 | TRBV9 | CASSSLAGGPSPFF
15 | TRBJ1-1 | TRBV30 | CAWSPWLGQNTEAFF
14 | TRBJ2-1 | TRBV27 | CASSENGWDNEQFF
15 | TRBJ1-5 | TRBV4-1 | CASSQSTGLDQPQHF
14 | TRBJ1-5 | TRBV7-8 | CASSSGPGNRPQHF
15 | TRBJ2-7 | TRBV2 | CASRAEGGRLDEQYF
16 | TRBJ2-5 | TRBV27 | CASSYLTSGYQETQYF
13 | TRBJ2-2 | TRBV2 | CARLTSNTGELFF
18 | TRBJ2-1 | TRBV10-1 | CASSDPKPGLAGVWEQFF
15 | TRBJ2-7 | TRBV6-5 | CASSYSTGRIYEQYF
13 | TRBJ2-1 | TRBV6-1 | CASSPSLGGEQFF
14 | TRBJ2-7 | TRBV9 | CASSVVPSGYEQYF
16 | TRBJ2-2 | TRBV12-3/TRBV12-4 | CASSRLGTSNTGELFF
13 | TRBJ2-5 | TRBV7-9 | CASSTGNQETQYF